One sample yielded the 25 T cell receptor beta chains listed below, sequenced in a study of cytomegalovirus exposure and HLA in healthy donors. Measured with immunoSEQ multiplex PCR; TCRdb has only the in-frame clones, and not every one. The sample consists of 75,000 to 90,000 clones, 90% to 96% of them appearing once. Input material: PBMCs. These receptors were taken from a man aged 18 to 29 in good health and CMV-seropositive.

The chain couples TRBV27 to TRBJ1-1; D is ambiguous. The germline V gene encodes CDR1 MNHEY and CDR2 SMNVEV (reference sequence). V lost 2 bases, J lost 0 bases, and 13 bases lay in between. CDR3 length: 16 residues. CDR3 amino acids: CASSLAPGSMNTEAFF. As DNA, the CDR3 is TGTGCCAGCAGTTTAGCGCCAGGTTCTATGAACACTGAAGCTTTCTTT.

This chain joins TRBV18 and TRBJ2-3; 7 nucleotides agree with TRBD2. The CDR3 has 15 residues. J lost 3 bases, V lost 1 base, and 4 bases had no gene match. CDR1 is KGHSH, CDR2 LQKENI, per germline. The CDR3 reads CASSPRLAVTDTQYF. Here the CDR3 DNA reads TGTGCCAGCTCACCACGACTAGCAGTGACAGATACGCAGTATTTT.

V usage is TRBV6-5 and J usage is TRBJ1-1, with D unresolved. Trimming left V 6 bases short and J 1 base short, with 15 bases between. Germline lookup yields CDR1 MNHEY and CDR2 SVGAGI. The CDR3 runs to 15 residues. The CDR3 nucleotides are TGTGCCAGCAGCCGCCGCGGAGGTGGGAACACTGAAGCTTTCTTT. Residues: CASSRRGGGNTEAFF.

The chain joins TRBV28 to TRBJ2-3; the D gene is possibly TRBD2 (6 bases). Germline V lookup: CDR1 MDHEN, CDR2 SYDVKM. This CDR3 comprises 15 residues. V lost 7 bases, J lost 4 bases, and 18 bases lay in between. The CDR3 region has the DNA TGTGCCAGCAACCAAAGCGGGCGAGGCGCAGATACGCAGTATTTT. It is translated as CASNQSGRGADTQYF.

This sequence joins TRBV13 and TRBJ2-7, with 7 bases that match TRBD1. V dropped 4 bases and J dropped 4; count of bases not matched to a gene: 4. CDR3 length: 13 residues. Germline CDR1 and CDR2: PRHDT and FYEKMQ (reference sequence). CDR3 in amino acids: CASSSDRQYEQYF. In DNA form, the CDR3 reads TGTGCCAGCAGCTCGGACAGGCAATACGAGCAGTACTTC. Based on the CDR3 plus reference TRBV13 and TRBJ2-7, the full variable domain is AAGVIQSPRHLIKEKRETATLKCYPIPRHDTVYWYQQGPGQDPQFLISFYEKMQSDKGSIPDRFSAQQFSDYHSELNMSSLELGDSALYFCASSSDRQYEQYFGPGTRLTVT.

The chain employs TRBV21-1 and TRBJ2-7; the D segment call TRBD2 is taken from the table without a DNA check. TRBV21-1 is a recognized pseudogene. The CDR3 runs to 18 residues. The CDR3 protein is CASSKVGRRESKIYEQYF. CDR3 nucleotides: TGTGCCAGCAGCAAAGTGGGTAGGCGGGAATCTAAAATCTACGAGCAGTACTTC.

This chain connects TRBV27 to TRBJ2-6; 7 bases map to TRBD1. Germline V CDR1 and CDR2: MNHEY, SMNVEV (reference sequence). Trimming at V came to 6 bases and at J to 0 bases, leaving 8 bases not matched to a gene. This CDR3 is built from 17 residues. CDR3 sequence: CASRGAGGISGANVLTF. The DNA of the CDR3 is TGTGCCAGCAGGGGGGCAGGGGGAATCTCTGGGGCCAACGTCCTGACTTTC.

A single count supports this clone. The chain employs TRBV5-1 and TRBJ2-2, with a weak D call TRBD2 (5 bases). V was trimmed by 3 bases and J by 0 bases, leaving 12 bases between them. This CDR3 is built from 16 residues. Looked up from germline, CDR1 is SGHRS and CDR2 is YFSETQ. Written as DNA, the CDR3 is TGCGCCAGCAGCTACCTCAGCGGCACGAACACCGGGGAGCTGTTTTTT. As protein: CASSYLSGTNTGELFF.

This clone showed up just a few times. The genes are TRBV11-2 and TRBJ2-1; 7 bases are a match to TRBD2. The CDR3 runs to 13 residues. CDR1 and CDR2 from the germline V gene are SGHAT and FQNNGV. The V gene end was trimmed by 4 bases and the J gene end by 9 bases; junction bases not matched to a gene: 6. The CDR3 bases are TGTGCCAGCAGCTCCGGACTAGTTATTGAGCAGTTCTTC. This sequence encodes CASSSGLVIEQFF.

The rearrangement links TRBV28 to TRBJ1-5; D unresolved. Per germline, CDR1 MDHEN and CDR2 SYDVKM. Trimming removed 7 bases from V and 6 bases from J, with 10 bases in between. This CDR3 has 12 residues. The CDR3 spells CASTIRGQPQHF. The CDR3 region has the DNA TGTGCCAGCACCATCCGGGGTCAGCCCCAGCATTTT.

As to this clone: Germline and junction disagree at one end, which may indicate a read error. The chain couples TRBV5-5 to TRBJ1-2; weak D call: TRBD1 (6 bases). Germline lookup yields CDR1 SGHKS and CDR2 YYEKEE (reference sequence). The CDR3 extends over 12 amino acids. CDR3 in DNA: TGTGCCAGCAGATTGGACAGCTATGGCTACACCTTC. This encodes CASRLDSYGYTF.

The chain has TRBV2 and TRBJ1-1; D is undetermined. Germline V gene data show CDR1 as SNHLY and CDR2 as FYNNEI. V was clipped by 4 bases and J by 0 bases, with 9 bases between them. CDR3 length: 14 residues. The DNA of the CDR3 is TGTGCCAGCAGTGGAATTTGGCTGAACACTGAAGCTTTCTTT. Its protein product is CASSGIWLNTEAFF.

The rearrangement links TRBV19 to TRBJ1-2; possibly TRBD1 for D (6 bases). Trimming cost V 8 bases and J 4 bases, with 14 bases left between them. From germline, CDR1 is LNHDA and CDR2 SQIVND (reference sequence). There are 13 residues in the CDR3. The CDR3 DNA sequence: TGTGCCAGTTTGGGGGGGGCAGGCTATGGCTACACCTTC. It encodes CASLGGAGYGYTF.

In this sample, this clone turned up once. The chain carries TRBV2 and TRBJ2-1; D might be TRBD2 (5 bases). V lost 5 bases, J lost 8 bases, and 10 bases lay in between. This CDR3 contains 12 residues. Germline V gene data show CDR1 as SNHLY and CDR2 as FYNNEI. CDR3 loop: CASSLLGDEQFF. DNA for the CDR3: TGTGCCAGCAGTTTACTAGGTGATGAGCAGTTCTTC. Together with reference TRBV2 and TRBJ2-1, the CDR3 gives the full variable domain: EPEVTQTPSHQVTQMGQEVILRCVPISNHLYFYWYRQILGQKVEFLVSFYNNEISEKSEIFDDQFSVERPDGSNFTLKIRSTKLEDSAMYFCASSLLGDEQFFGPGTRLTVL.

The chain couples TRBV5-1 to TRBJ1-2, with TRBD1 matching 7 bases. The CDR3 is 13 amino acids. Germline V lookup: CDR1 SGHRS, CDR2 YFSETQ. Germline trimming cut 2 bases from V and 4 bases from J; bases unmatched to any gene: 2. The CDR3 loop reads CASSFDRAYGYTF. CDR3 coding DNA: TGCGCCAGCAGCTTCGACAGGGCCTATGGCTACACCTTC.

The chain carries TRBV7-2 and TRBJ1-1; no clear D gene. Germline CDR1 reads SGHTA; CDR2 reads FQGNSA. The CDR3 is 14 residues long. V was pared by 1 base and J by 5 bases, with 11 bases between. The CDR3: CASSLDTRRTEAFF. The CDR3, as DNA: TGTGCCAGCAGCTTAGACACCCGGAGGACTGAAGCTTTCTTT.

This rearrangement joins TRBV5-4 to TRBJ2-1, with 7 bases aligning to TRBD2. The CDR3 loop spans 15 amino acids. Trimming took 4 bases from V and 5 from J; bases not matched to a gene: 9. Germline V gene sequence: CDR1 SGHNT, CDR2 YYREEE (reference sequence). The CDR3, as DNA: TGTGCCAGCAGCCAGAGACTAGCAGCGGACAATGAGCAGTTCTTC. Protein: CASSQRLAADNEQFF.

The rearrangement joins TRBV7-9 to TRBJ2-5, with 9 bases matching TRBD1. The CDR3 has 15 residues. V lost 5 bases, J lost 5 bases, and 9 bases stayed unmatched. The germline gives CDR1 SEHNR, CDR2 FQNEAQ (reference sequence). The CDR3 is CASSPGDRERETQYF. CDR3 in DNA: TGTGCCAGCAGCCCCGGGGACAGGGAGAGGGAGACCCAGTACTTC.

The genes are TRBV7-2 and TRBJ2-7; the match to TRBD2 covers 8 bases. Germline V gene sequence: CDR1 SGHTA, CDR2 FQGNSA. CDR3 length: 18 residues. J lost 4 bases, V lost 1 base, and 15 bases had no gene match. The DNA for the CDR3 is TGTGCCAGCAGCTTAGGTCGGAGGACTAGCAAAGAGGGGTACGAGCAGTACTTC. Translated: CASSLGRRTSKEGYEQYF.

The V and J genes are TRBV2 and TRBJ1-3; D remains ambiguous. The CDR3 runs 15 residues. V lost 5 bases, J lost 10 bases, and 21 bases lay in between. From germline, CDR1 is SNHLY and CDR2 FYNNEI. Here the CDR3 DNA reads TGTGCCAGCAGTCCTCCCAACGTGAAAATCCGGACCATATATTTT. Residues: CASSPPNVKIRTIYF.

V and J are TRBV28 and TRBJ2-7, with D possibly matching TRBD1 (6 bases). This CDR3 comprises 13 residues. The germline gives CDR1 MDHEN, CDR2 SYDVKM. Trimming stripped 8 bases from V and 2 bases from J, with 13 bases between. The CDR3 here is CASHPGVTYEQYF. CDR3 coding DNA: TGTGCCAGCCACCCAGGGGTTACCTACGAGCAGTACTTC.

A single count supports this clone. The chain links TRBV18 to TRBJ1-4; 9 positions match TRBD1. The V gene's germline CDR1 is KGHSH and CDR2 LQKENI. After removal of 3 bases from V and 8 bases from J, the junction contained 4 bases not matched to a gene. The CDR3 covers 14 residues. The DNA for the CDR3 is TGTGCCAGCTCACCGAGGACAGGGGACGAAAAACTGTTTTTT. Its translation: CASSPRTGDEKLFF.

The gene calls are TRBV5-1 and TRBJ1-1, with a possible D match to TRBD1 (6 bases). Germline CDR1 and CDR2: SGHRS and YFSETQ. Trimming cost V 4 bases and J 6 bases, with 13 bases left between them. The CDR3 is made up of 13 amino acids. Written as DNA, the CDR3 is TGCGCCAGCAGCACCCAGGGGTTTGCTGAAGCTTTCTTT. Encoded protein: CASSTQGFAEAFF.

Written as DNA, the CDR3 is TGTGCCAGCAGTTTAACCGGGGTCGTGGGGGAGCAGTACTTC. As protein: CASSLTGVVGEQYF. The J gene is TRBJ2-7, the V gene TRBV27, with D perhaps matching TRBD2 (5 bases). The germline V and J ends were trimmed by 2 bases and 7 bases, with 15 bases remaining between them. The germline CDR1 and CDR2 sequences are MNHEY and SMNVEV (reference sequence). The CDR3 loop spans 14 amino acids.

V and J are TRBV13 and TRBJ2-7; the D gene is possibly TRBD1 (5 bases). The CDR3 covers 13 residues. Germline CDR1 reads PRHDT; CDR2 reads FYEKMQ (reference sequence). Trimming took off 5 bases at V and 5 bases at J, with 13 bases between the two ends. CDR3: CASSPSRVNEQYF. The CDR3 region has the DNA TGTGCCAGCAGCCCCTCCAGGGTGAACGAGCAGTACTTC.